The sequence of this T cell receptor beta chain was determined in a study of cytomegalovirus exposure and HLA in healthy donors. The PCR used 60 Vbeta and 13 Jbeta primers. The data were produced by immunoSEQ multiplex PCR, yet TCRdb's version contains in-frame clones alone and is incomplete. This table has around 30,000 clones, about 86% appearing once. V dropped 2 bases and J dropped 1; count of bases not matched to a gene: 3. Germline CDR1 reads SGHRS; CDR2 reads YFSETQ. The CDR3 is 16 residues long. Every donor was a healthy person donating bone marrow. The J gene is TRBJ2-2, the V gene TRBV5-1; 9 bases match TRBD1. The sample taken for sequencing was PBMCs. The source of this sequence is a boy aged 5 to 17 in good health and CMV-seronegative. The CDR3, as DNA: TGCGCCAGCAGCTTTTCGGGACAGGGGAACACCGGGGAGCTGTTTTTT. Its translation is CASSFSGQGNTGELFF.